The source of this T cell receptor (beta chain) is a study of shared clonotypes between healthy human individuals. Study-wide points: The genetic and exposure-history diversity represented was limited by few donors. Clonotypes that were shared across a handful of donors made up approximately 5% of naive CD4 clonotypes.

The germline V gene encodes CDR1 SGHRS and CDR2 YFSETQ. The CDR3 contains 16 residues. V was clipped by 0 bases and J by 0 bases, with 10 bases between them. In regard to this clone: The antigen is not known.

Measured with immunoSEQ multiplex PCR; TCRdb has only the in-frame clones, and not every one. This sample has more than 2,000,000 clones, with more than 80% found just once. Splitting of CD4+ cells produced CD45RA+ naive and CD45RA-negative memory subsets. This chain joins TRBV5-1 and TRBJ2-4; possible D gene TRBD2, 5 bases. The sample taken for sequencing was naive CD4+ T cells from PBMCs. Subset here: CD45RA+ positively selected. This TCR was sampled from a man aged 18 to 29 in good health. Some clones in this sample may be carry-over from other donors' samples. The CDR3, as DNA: TGCGCCAGCAGCTTGGCGACGGGATCAGCCAAAAACATTCAGTACTTC. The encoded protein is CASSLATGSAKNIQYF.